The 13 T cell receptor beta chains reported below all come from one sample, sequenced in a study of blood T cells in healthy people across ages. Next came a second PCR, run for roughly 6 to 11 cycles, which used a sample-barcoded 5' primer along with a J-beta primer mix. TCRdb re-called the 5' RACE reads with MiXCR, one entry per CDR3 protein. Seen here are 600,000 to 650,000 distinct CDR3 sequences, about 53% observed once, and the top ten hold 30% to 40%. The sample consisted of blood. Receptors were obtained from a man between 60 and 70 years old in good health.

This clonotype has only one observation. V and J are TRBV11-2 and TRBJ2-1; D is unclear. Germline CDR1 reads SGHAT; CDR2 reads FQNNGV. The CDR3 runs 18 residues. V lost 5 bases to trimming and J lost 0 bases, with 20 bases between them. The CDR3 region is CASSQNTGQSSSYNEQFF. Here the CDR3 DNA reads TGTGCCAGCAGCCAAAATACTGGTCAGTCTAGCTCCTACAATGAGCAGTTCTTC.

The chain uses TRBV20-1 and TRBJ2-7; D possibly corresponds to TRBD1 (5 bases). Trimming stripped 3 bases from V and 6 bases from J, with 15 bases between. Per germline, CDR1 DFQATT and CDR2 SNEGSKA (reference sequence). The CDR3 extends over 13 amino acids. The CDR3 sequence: CSASFQGVREQYF. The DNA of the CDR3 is TGCAGTGCTAGTTTCCAGGGCGTACGCGAGCAGTACTTC.

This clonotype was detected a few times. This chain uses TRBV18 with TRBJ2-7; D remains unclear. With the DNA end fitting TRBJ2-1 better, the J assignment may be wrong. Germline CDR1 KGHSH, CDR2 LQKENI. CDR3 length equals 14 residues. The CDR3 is CASSPPFSGSEQFF. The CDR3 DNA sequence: TGTGCCAGCTCACCACCGTTTTCAGGATCCGAGCAGTTCTTC.

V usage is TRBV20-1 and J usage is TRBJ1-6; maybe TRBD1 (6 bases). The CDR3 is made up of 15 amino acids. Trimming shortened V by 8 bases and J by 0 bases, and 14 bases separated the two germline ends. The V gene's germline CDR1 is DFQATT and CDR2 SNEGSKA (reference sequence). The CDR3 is CSPLQGSSYNSPLHF. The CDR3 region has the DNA TGCAGTCCCTTACAGGGAAGCTCCTATAATTCACCCCTCCACTTT.

CDR3 sequence: CASSPPPLAGTYEQYF. Written as DNA, the CDR3 is TGTGCCAGCAGCCCGCCCCCACTAGCGGGGACCTACGAGCAGTACTTC. This rearrangement joins TRBV7-2 to TRBJ2-4; 10 nucleotides match TRBD2. The DNA end lines up better with TRBJ2-7; the J call may be wrong. This CDR3 comprises 16 residues. Germline V gene lookup returns CDR1 SGHTA and CDR2 FQGNSA.

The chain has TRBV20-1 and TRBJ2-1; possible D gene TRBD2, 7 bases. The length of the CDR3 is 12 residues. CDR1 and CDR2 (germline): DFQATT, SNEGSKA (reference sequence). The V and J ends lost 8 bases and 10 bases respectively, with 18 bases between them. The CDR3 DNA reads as TGCAGTATAGGGGGGGGTATCTACGAGCAGTTCTTC. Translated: CSIGGGIYEQFF.

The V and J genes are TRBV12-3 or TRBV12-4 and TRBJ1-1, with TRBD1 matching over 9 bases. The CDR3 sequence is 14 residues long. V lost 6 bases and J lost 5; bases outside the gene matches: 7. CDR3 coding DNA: TGTGCCAGCAGACAACAGGGGGCCGTAACTGAAGCTTTCTTT. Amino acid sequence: CASRQQGAVTEAFF.

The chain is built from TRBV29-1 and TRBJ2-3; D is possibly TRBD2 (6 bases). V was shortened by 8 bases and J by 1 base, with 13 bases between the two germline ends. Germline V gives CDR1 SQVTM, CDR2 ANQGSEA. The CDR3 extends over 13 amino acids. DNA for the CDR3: TGCAGCACGCGGGGAGGCGGCACAGATACGCAGTATTTT. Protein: CSTRGGGTDTQYF.

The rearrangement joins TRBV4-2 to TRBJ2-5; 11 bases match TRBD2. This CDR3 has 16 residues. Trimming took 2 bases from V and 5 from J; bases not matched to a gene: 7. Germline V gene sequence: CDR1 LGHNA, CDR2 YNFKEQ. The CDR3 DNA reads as TGTGCCAGCAGCCAAATGGTTAGCGGGGGGGCTGAGACCCAGTACTTC. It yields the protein CASSQMVSGGAETQYF.

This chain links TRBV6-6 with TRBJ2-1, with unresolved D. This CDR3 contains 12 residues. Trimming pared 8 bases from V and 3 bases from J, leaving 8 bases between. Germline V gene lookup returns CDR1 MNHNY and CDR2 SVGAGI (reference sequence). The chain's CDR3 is CASGAGYNEQFF. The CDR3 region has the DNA TGTGCCAGCGGAGCCGGCTACAATGAGCAGTTCTTC.

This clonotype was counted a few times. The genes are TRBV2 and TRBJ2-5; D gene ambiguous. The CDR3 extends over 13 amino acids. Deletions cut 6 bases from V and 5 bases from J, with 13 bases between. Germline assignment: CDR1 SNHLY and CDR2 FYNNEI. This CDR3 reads CASSALRRETQYF. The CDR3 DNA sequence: TGTGCCAGCAGCGCTCTACGGCGGGAGACCCAGTACTTC.

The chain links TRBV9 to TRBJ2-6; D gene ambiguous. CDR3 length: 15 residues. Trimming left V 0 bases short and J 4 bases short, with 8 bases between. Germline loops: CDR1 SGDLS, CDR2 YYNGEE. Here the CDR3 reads CASSVEAAGANVLTF. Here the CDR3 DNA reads TGTGCCAGCAGCGTAGAAGCTGCCGGGGCCAACGTCCTGACTTTC.

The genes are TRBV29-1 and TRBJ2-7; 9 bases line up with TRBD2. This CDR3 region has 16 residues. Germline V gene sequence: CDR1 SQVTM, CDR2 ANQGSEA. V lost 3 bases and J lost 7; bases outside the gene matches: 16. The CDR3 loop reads CSVEVVWTSDRDEQYF. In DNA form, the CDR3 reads TGCAGCGTTGAGGTGGTTTGGACTAGCGACAGAGATGAGCAGTACTTC.